The TCR beta chain described here comes from a study of blood T cell repertoires in COVID-19 (dated by TCRdb to the early 2020s). Some background on the complete study: Collaborator samples came from the United States, Italy and Spain and covered acute and convalescent phases of COVID-19. The dataset comprised deeply sampled blood TCRbeta repertoires from subjects exposed to, actively infected with, or recovered from COVID-19. Nearly every sample came with metadata listing a de-identified subject ID, COVID-19 status, age in years and sex. The material from the prospective study consisted of cDNA or gDNA derived from T cells, B-cell-depleted T cells, or PBMCs. HLA class I and class II types, where available, came from metadata supplied by the sample provider rather than from assay-based typing. Samples came from the ongoing ImmuneRACE study (first 160 participants) plus 1,254 subjects from 6 global collaborators. The repertoires were released in a freely available public database intended as a resource for research on the immune response to SARS-CoV-2.

The paper's findings and limits, for the study overall: The quantity of clinical and demographic metadata differed by source and by participant and was supplied without curation.

Clipping removes 5 bases from V and 4 bases from J, with 5 as the unmatched junction base count. Counted from cysteine to phenylalanine, this CDR3 has 15 amino acids. The DNA shown is the 45-base CDR3, in frame from base 1. Reading the germline V gene gives CDR1 SGHTA and CDR2 FQGTGA. TCRbeta CDR3 regions were amplified from genomic DNA by means of the immunoSEQ Assay, a bias-controlled multiplex PCR. Processing in the source paper ran as follows. The number of nucleated cells in each sample was estimated by amplification of reference gene primers within the assay. To quantify the absolute abundance of each unique TCRbeta CDR3 rearrangement, sequence reads were collapsed and filtered. Productive Simpson clonality was computed per sample as the square root of Simpson's diversity index over productive rearrangements. The table comes from immuneACCESS by way of TCRdb, which keeps in-frame sequences with V and J called. Part of the clones is missing from these tables; in studies checked, under half for an unresolved V gene and the rest for unknown reasons. The V and J calls and clone size are taken from that table; D and trimming were inferred from the DNA. The sample contains hundreds of thousands of clones, 86% of them found a single time. The ten largest clones take up around 1.5% of the sample.

This clone was found once. Its antigen has not been determined. Base-call qualities are not available, and no considerably larger clone is one nucleotide away. A second Seattle source provided samples from volunteer blood donors who had recovered from COVID-19. Each collaborating institution followed its own protocols to collect whole blood in K2EDTA tubes. Collaborator samples were shipped for TCRbeta analysis as frozen whole blood, isolated PBMCs, or DNA extracted from either sample type. Here the chain combines TRBV7-3 and TRBJ2-3; 11 of the junction bases match TRBD1. The sequenced sample consisted of peripheral blood. The receptor comes from a woman between 55 and 75 years old who had recovered from COVID-19. The nucleotide sequence reads as follows: TGTGCCAGCAGCCCAGGACAGGGGGCGGCAGATACGCAGTATTTT. Its translation is CASSPGQGAADTQYF. With the portions outside the CDR3 filled from the reference TRBV7-3 and TRBJ2-3 genes, the complete variable region becomes GAGVSQTPSNKVTEKGKYVELRCDPISGHTALYWYRQSLGQGPEFLIYFQGTGAADDSGLPNDRFFAVRPEGSVSTLKIQRTERGDSAVYLCASSPGQGAADTQYFGPGTRLTVL.